The 4 T cell receptor beta chains below were found in one sample sequenced in a study of beta chain features in type 1 diabetes. Sequencing targeted expressed TCRB transcripts, as all isolated RNA had been reverse transcribed. Repertoires were generated with immunoSEQ multiplex PCR, while TCRdb's copy carries only in-frame clones and drops some. This table holds 850,000 to 900,000 clones, 15% to 20% found once. Specimen: naive CD4+ T cells from blood. These receptors all come from a young woman in good health.

J is TRBJ2-3 and V is TRBV7-9; no clear D. The germline V and J ends were trimmed by 1 base and 6 bases, with 8 bases remaining between them. The CDR3 runs to 13 residues. Germline assignment: CDR1 SEHNR and CDR2 FQNEAQ (reference sequence). The CDR3 bases are TGTGCCAGCAGCTTAGGGATTTTGGATACGCAGTATTTT. Translation gives CASSLGILDTQYF. The variable domain in full, completed from reference TRBV7-9 and TRBJ2-3, reads DTGVSQNPRHKITKRGQNVTFRCDPISEHNRLYWYRQTLGQGPEFLTYFQNEAQLEKSRLLSDRFSAERPKGSFSTLEIQRTEQGDSAMYLCASSLGILDTQYFGPGTRLTVL.

The chain links TRBV2 to TRBJ2-7; D might be TRBD2 (7 bases). CDR3 length: 14 amino acids. V was trimmed by 0 bases and J by 4 bases, leaving 10 bases between them. Germline CDR1 and CDR2: SNHLY and FYNNEI. The CDR3 DNA reads TGTGCCAGCAGTGAAGCAGGGGGGGCATACGAGCAGTACTTC. It specifies CASSEAGGAYEQYF.

The chain carries TRBV5-1 and TRBJ1-5; D might be TRBD1 (5 bases). The CDR3 is 14 amino acids. Germline values: CDR1 SGHRS, CDR2 YFSETQ. V was trimmed by 4 bases and J by 5 bases, leaving 13 bases between them. This chain's CDR3 is CASSVRGGDQPQHF. In nucleotides, the CDR3 is TGCGCCAGCAGCGTGAGGGGTGGCGATCAGCCCCAGCATTTT.

DNA for the CDR3: TGTGCCAGCAGTTTTGGGAATTCAAACTATGGCTACACCTTC. As protein: CASSFGNSNYGYTF. This chain connects TRBV28 to TRBJ1-2; D ambiguous. The germline V gene encodes CDR1 MDHEN and CDR2 SYDVKM. V was cut by 3 bases and J by 2 bases, with 10 bases left in between. The CDR3 has 14 residues.